The 18 T cell receptor beta chains listed next were all sequenced from one sample in a study of low-dose radiotherapy and immunotherapy resistance in tumors. Time point noted: before trial treatment. cDNA synthesis used a TRAV/TRBV-specific primer set for both chains. It was with a constant-region primer and a V-primer adapter that TCRs were amplified over around 18 PCR cycles. TCRdb analysed the reads with MiXCR anew, one entry per CDR3 protein. Among some 82,000 distinct CDR3 sequences, about 20% were seen once, and the ten largest hold around 6.1%. The sequencing used PBMCs, collected before treatment. Receptors originate from a male donor with prostate cancer.

There are many counts of this clonotype. The rearrangement uses TRBV12-3 or TRBV12-4 and TRBJ2-2; 10 positions match TRBD1. CDR3 length: 16 amino acids. V lost 6 bases to trimming and J lost 6 bases; unmatched junction nucleotides: 10. The CDR3 coding sequence is TGTGCCAGCAGCGCGGACAGGGGGATCTTCGCCGGGGAGCTGTTTTTT. As protein: CASSADRGIFAGELFF.

This clonotype came up many times. The gene calls are TRBV19 and TRBJ2-7, with D possibly matching TRBD1 (6 bases). The ends were cut back, 4 bases at V and 6 bases at J, with 19 bases in the middle. The CDR3 length is 15 residues. CDR1 and CDR2 (germline): LNHDA, SQIVND (reference sequence). Here the CDR3 reads CASSTNRETTSEQYF. The CDR3 DNA follows: TGTGCCAGTAGTACTAACAGGGAAACTACGAGCGAGCAGTACTTC.

Concerning this clonotype: A far larger clone is off by one base, so a read error is likely. This chain joins TRBV5-1 and TRBJ2-1; 12 nucleotides agree with TRBD2. CDR3 length equals 15 residues. V gave up 4 bases and J gave up 10 bases; unmatched junction bases: 9. CDR1 is SGHRS, CDR2 YFSETQ, per germline. The CDR3 protein is CASSQSSGRAHEQFF. The DNA for the CDR3 is TGCGCCAGCAGCCAATCTAGCGGGAGGGCCCACGAGCAGTTCTTC. The complete variable domain, with remaining parts taken from reference TRBV5-1 and TRBJ2-1, reads KAGVTQTPRYLIKTRGQQVTLSCSPISGHRSVSWYQQTPGQGLQFLFEYFSETQRNKGNFPGRFSGRQFSNSRSEMNVSTLELGDSALYLCASSQSSGRAHEQFFGPGTRLTVL.

At least ten counts were recorded for this clonotype. This rearrangement joins TRBV9 to TRBJ1-1; D not certain. V lost 0 bases, J lost 0 bases, and 6 bases lay in between. The CDR3 totals 14 residues. Germline values: CDR1 SGDLS, CDR2 YYNGEE. CDR3 protein: CASSVAQVNTEAFF. The CDR3 bases are TGTGCCAGCAGCGTAGCCCAAGTGAACACTGAAGCTTTCTTT.

This clonotype was observed many times. The rearrangement links TRBV4-1 to TRBJ2-4, with D tentatively TRBD2 (6 bases). V shed 0 bases and J shed 8 bases, with 17 bases lying between them. Looked up from germline, CDR1 is MGHRA and CDR2 is YSYEKL. The CDR3 is 16 amino acids. Here the CDR3 reads CASSQEGVGKRDIQYF. The CDR3 DNA sequence: TGCGCCAGCAGCCAAGAAGGTGTGGGGAAGCGGGACATTCAGTACTTC.

CDR3: CSARGRATYEQFF. The CDR3 DNA reads TGCAGTGCTAGAGGGAGGGCCACTTATGAGCAGTTCTTC. This chain uses TRBV20-1 with TRBJ2-1, with D perhaps matching TRBD2 (6 bases). V lost 1 base and J lost 8, with 12 bases in between. The germline gives CDR1 DFQATT, CDR2 SNEGSKA (reference sequence). CDR3 length equals 13 residues.

This clonotype has at least ten counts. The chain has TRBV3-1 and TRBJ2-1; 10 bases agree with TRBD2. V lost 2 bases to trimming and J lost 7 bases; unmatched junction nucleotides: 5. This CDR3 has 15 amino acids. Germline CDR1 and CDR2: LGHDT and YNNKEL (reference sequence). The CDR3 region is CASSQRTSGTNEQFF. CDR3 DNA: TGTGCCAGCAGCCAAAGAACTAGCGGGACGAATGAGCAGTTCTTC.

There are many counts of this clonotype. CDR3 residues: CASSQGAATEAFF. The CDR3 DNA sequence: TGTGCCAGCAGCCAGGGGGCCGCCACTGAAGCTTTCTTT. This sequence joins TRBV16 and TRBJ1-1; D possibly corresponds to TRBD1 (6 bases). Trimming pared 3 bases from V and 4 bases from J, leaving 9 bases between. The CDR3 runs 13 residues. Germline V gives CDR1 KGHSY, CDR2 FQNENV.

There are many counts of this clonotype. The V gene is TRBV4-1, the J gene TRBJ2-7; 8 bases agree with TRBD1. This CDR3 comprises 14 residues. V shed 5 bases and J 2 bases; nucleotides not matched to a gene: 5. The germline V gene has CDR1 MGHRA and CDR2 YSYEKL. CDR3 DNA sequence: TGCGCCAGCAGCTCCCGGACAGGGACCTACGAGCAGTACTTC. This sequence encodes CASSSRTGTYEQYF.

This clonotype was observed at least ten times. The chain combines TRBV19 with TRBJ2-1, with D unclear. The CDR3 is made up of 15 amino acids. Germline V gene data show CDR1 as LNHDA and CDR2 as SQIVND (reference sequence). Trimming pared 1 base from V and 2 bases from J, leaving 9 bases between. As DNA, the CDR3 is TGTGCCAGTAGTATAGGACGTAATACCTACAATGAGCAGTTCTTC. Translating gives CASSIGRNTYNEQFF. Full variable domain (remainder filled in from reference TRBV19 and TRBJ2-1): DGGITQSPKYLFRKEGQNVTLSCEQNLNHDAMYWYRQDPGQGLRLIYYSQIVNDFQKGDIAEGYSVSREKKESFPLTVTSAQKNPTAFYLCASSIGRNTYNEQFFGPGTRLTVL.

There are many counts of this clonotype. J is TRBJ1-1 and V is TRBV7-8, with 7 bases matching TRBD1. Germline V gene sequence: CDR1 SGHVS, CDR2 FQNEAQ. V lost 2 bases, J lost 1 base, and 7 bases stayed unmatched. The CDR3 spans 16 residues. Written as DNA, the CDR3 is TGTGCCAGCAGCTTAATCTCGGGACAGACGAACACTGAAGCTTTCTTT. This encodes CASSLISGQTNTEAFF.

The chain joins TRBV7-8 to TRBJ2-4; TRBD1 matches 8 bases. CDR3 length: 15 amino acids. Germline V gene lookup returns CDR1 SGHVS and CDR2 FQNEAQ. V lost 4 bases, J lost 1 base, and 3 bases stayed unmatched. CDR3 loop: CASSSWTGAKNIQYF. The CDR3 bases are TGTGCCAGCAGCTCCTGGACAGGGGCCAAAAACATTCAGTACTTC. The whole variable domain, filled in from reference TRBV7-8 and TRBJ2-4, reads GAGVSQSPRYKVAKRGQDVALRCDPISGHVSLFWYQQALGQGPEFLTYFQNEAQLDKSGLPSDRFFAERPEGSVSTLKIQRTQQEDSAVYLCASSSWTGAKNIQYFGAGTRLSVL.

This clonotype was counted at least ten times. The chain is built from TRBV28 and TRBJ1-2; possibly TRBD1 for D (6 bases). V was clipped by 3 bases and J by 1 base, with 18 bases between them. CDR1 is MDHEN, CDR2 SYDVKM, per germline. The CDR3 runs to 17 residues. This chain's CDR3 is CASSFRGAPTLNYGYTF. The CDR3, as DNA: TGTGCCAGCAGTTTTCGGGGGGCCCCGACCCTTAACTATGGCTACACCTTC.

In this sample, this clonotype turned up many times. The genes are TRBV5-1 and TRBJ2-7, with no clear D. Per germline, CDR1 SGHRS and CDR2 YFSETQ. V was pared by 4 bases and J by 1 base, with 15 bases between. This CDR3 is 15 amino acids long. The CDR3 DNA sequence: TGCGCCAGCAGCGTGGGATTTGGGGTTTCCTACGAGCAGTACTTC. As protein: CASSVGFGVSYEQYF.

In this sample, this clonotype turned up many times. The chain couples TRBV7-2 to TRBJ2-1; D is possibly TRBD1 (5 bases). The CDR3 spans 18 residues. V was clipped by 4 bases and J by 7 bases, with 26 bases between them. In germline, CDR1 is SGHTA, CDR2 FQGNSA. The CDR3 region is CASSSRVGGPRGLNEQFF. The DNA of the CDR3 is TGTGCCAGCAGCTCCAGGGTAGGCGGACCTCGTGGGTTGAATGAGCAGTTCTTC. The full variable domain, in which reference TRBV7-2 and TRBJ2-1 provide the parts outside the CDR3, is GAGVSQSPSNKVTEKGKDVELRCDPISGHTALYWYRQSLGQGLEFLIYFQGNSAPDKSGLPSDRFSAERTGGSVSTLTIQRTQQEDSAVYLCASSSRVGGPRGLNEQFFGPGTRLTVL.

The V gene is TRBV2, the J gene TRBJ2-3, with TRBD2 matching over 11 bases. The V gene's germline CDR1 is SNHLY and CDR2 FYNNEI. The CDR3 is 13 amino acids. The CDR3 coding sequence is TGTGTCACCACTAGCGGGAGATCAGATACGCAGTATTTT. Translated: CVTTSGRSDTQYF.

The sample holds many counts of this clonotype. The chain links TRBV5-4 to TRBJ2-7, with D maybe TRBD1 (6 bases). The CDR3 contains 14 residues. V lost 4 bases to trimming and J lost 2 bases, with 13 bases between them. Germline lookup yields CDR1 SGHNT and CDR2 YYREEE (reference sequence). CDR3 in amino acids: CASSVDRSPYEQYF. CDR3 nucleotide sequence: TGTGCCAGCAGCGTTGACAGGAGCCCCTACGAGCAGTACTTC.

This clonotype has just one count. The chain recombines TRBV28 with TRBJ2-1; D ambiguous. The length of the CDR3 is 16 residues. The germline CDR1 and CDR2 sequences are MDHEN and SYDVKM. The V and J ends lost 3 bases and 6 bases respectively, with 18 bases between them. CDR3 residues: CASSLRRAPSFNEQFF. The CDR3 nucleotides read TGTGCCAGCAGTTTGAGACGGGCCCCATCTTTCAATGAGCAGTTCTTC.